Below, 7 T cell receptor beta chains from the same sample are listed, as sequenced in a study of T cells after somatic rescue of genetic block. The assay was immunoSEQ multiplex PCR, and TCRdb's table has in-frame clones only and misses some. The table shows tens of thousands of clones, with more than 90% occurring only once. Sequencing was carried out using peripheral blood mononuclear cells (PBMCs). These receptors all come from a child less than two years old.

CDR3 protein: CASSIVVRGNTIYF. The CDR3 nucleotides are TGTGCCAGTAGTATCGTTGTCCGGGGAAACACCATATATTTT. The rearrangement links TRBV19 to TRBJ1-3; D is undetermined. Between the trimmed V and J ends, which lost 3 bases and 4 bases, there was a span of 10 bases. This CDR3 has 14 residues. From germline, CDR1 is LNHDA and CDR2 SQIVND (reference sequence).

The chain has TRBV6-1 and TRBJ1-2, with D perhaps TRBD1 (5 bases). Germline assignment: CDR1 MNHNS and CDR2 SASEGT. This CDR3 comprises 14 residues. The germline V and J ends were trimmed by 1 base and 4 bases, with 10 bases remaining between them. CDR3 amino acids: CASSEEWGRYGYTF. For the CDR3, the DNA is TGTGCCAGCAGTGAAGAGTGGGGACGCTATGGCTACACCTTC.

This chain links TRBV6-6 with TRBJ1-2, with TRBD1 matching over 9 bases. The germline V gene encodes CDR1 MNHNY and CDR2 SVGAGI (reference sequence). Germline trimming cut 2 bases from V and 8 bases from J; bases unmatched to any gene: 3. The CDR3 spans 13 residues. CDR3 DNA: TGTGCCAGCAGTTACCGGACAGGGGTGGGCTACACCTTC. This codes for CASSYRTGVGYTF.

The chain has TRBV6-1 and TRBJ1-2; D call uncertain. This CDR3 is built from 14 residues. CDR1 is MNHNS, CDR2 SASEGT, per germline. Trimming pared 6 bases from V and 4 bases from J, leaving 15 bases between. DNA of the CDR3: TGTGCCAGCAGAGAAATAACAGACTTCTATGGCTACACCTTC. Translating gives CASREITDFYGYTF.

The rearrangement uses TRBV25-1 and TRBJ2-1; D not resolved. Trimming cost V 3 bases and J 3 bases, with 0 bases left between them. This CDR3 has 11 residues. Germline V gene lookup returns CDR1 MGHDK and CDR2 SYGVNS. The CDR3 loop is CASSDYNEQFF. The DNA for the CDR3 is TGTGCCAGCAGTGACTACAATGAGCAGTTCTTC.

The table lists this clone with a count of one. The rearrangement joins TRBV2 to TRBJ2-3, with 10 bases lining up with TRBD2. The CDR3 is made up of 17 amino acids. The V segment lost 6 bases and the J segment 2 bases; nucleotides outside the gene matches: 11. CDR1 is SNHLY and CDR2 is FYNNEI in the germline V gene. CDR3 nucleotide sequence: TGTGCCAGCAGGTTCCGGCTAGCGGGAGCGGCCACAGATACGCAGTATTTT. This gives the protein CASRFRLAGAATDTQYF.

This rearrangement joins TRBV6-1 to TRBJ1-5; maybe TRBD1 (5 bases). V dropped 2 bases and J dropped 0 bases, with 11 bases sitting between them. The germline V gene has CDR1 MNHNS and CDR2 SASEGT. This CDR3 spans 16 amino acids. CDR3 loop: CASSEYTGRSNQPQHF. CDR3 in DNA: TGTGCCAGCAGTGAATATACGGGGCGTAGCAATCAGCCCCAGCATTTT.